The 4 T cell receptor beta chains given below trace back to one sample, sequenced in a study of T cell repertoires in ileal Crohn's disease. Only in-frame clones appear in the TCRdb table, and some are missing; sequencing was by immunoSEQ multiplex PCR. Among fewer than 5,000 clones listed, 74% were seen once. The source material was ileal tissue. The origin of the receptors is an adult with Crohn's disease.

Only a few counts were recorded for this clone. The genes are TRBV28 and TRBJ1-4; TRBD1 is a possible D gene (5 bases). The germline V and J ends were trimmed by 5 bases and 0 bases, with 10 bases remaining between them. Germline CDR1 is MDHEN and CDR2 is SYDVKM. The CDR3 runs 15 residues. The CDR3 bases are TGTGCCAGCAGTGGAAGGGGTGCAACTAATGAAAAACTGTTTTTT. This sequence encodes CASSGRGATNEKLFF.

This clone was detected only a few times. The rearrangement links TRBV25-1 to TRBJ1-2, with 7 bases aligning to TRBD1. This CDR3 is built from 15 residues. Germline CDR1 is MGHDK and CDR2 is SYGVNS. The ends lost 3 bases at V and 3 bases at J; junction bases unmatched: 7. The CDR3 spells CASSEGMGQHYGYTF. In nucleotides, the CDR3 is TGTGCCAGCAGTGAGGGCATGGGACAGCACTATGGCTACACCTTC.

On this clone: The sample has other DNA sequences that encode this CDR3 too. This sequence joins TRBV5-1 and TRBJ1-1; the D gene is possibly TRBD1 (5 bases). The CDR3 extends over 14 amino acids. V was shortened by 0 bases and J by 0 bases, with 6 bases between the two germline ends. Germline V CDR1 and CDR2: SGHRS, YFSETQ. The CDR3 sequence: CASSLEGVNTEAFF. Written as DNA, the CDR3 is TGCGCCAGCAGCTTGGAAGGGGTGAACACTGAAGCTTTCTTT. Complete variable domain (other parts from reference TRBV5-1 and TRBJ1-1): KAGVTQTPRYLIKTRGQQVTLSCSPISGHRSVSWYQQTPGQGLQFLFEYFSETQRNKGNFPGRFSGRQFSNSRSEMNVSTLELGDSALYLCASSLEGVNTEAFFGQGTRLTVV.

This chain uses TRBV5-1 with TRBJ1-1, with 8 nucleotides matching TRBD1. V was pared by 7 bases and J by 4 bases, with 6 bases of the junction left unmatched. Germline V lookup: CDR1 SGHRS, CDR2 YFSETQ. The CDR3 loop spans 13 amino acids. CDR3 protein: CASRDQGATEAFF. The CDR3 DNA follows: TGCGCCAGCCGTGACCAGGGGGCCACTGAAGCTTTCTTT. Full variable domain (missing parts from reference TRBV5-1 and TRBJ1-1): KAGVTQTPRYLIKTRGQQVTLSCSPISGHRSVSWYQQTPGQGLQFLFEYFSETQRNKGNFPGRFSGRQFSNSRSEMNVSTLELGDSALYLCASRDQGATEAFFGQGTRLTVV.